This TCR beta chain is drawn from a study of glioma-infiltrating T cells. The iRepertoire nested amplicon-rescue multiplex PCR amplified TCR alpha and beta CDR3s from RNA. One-step reverse transcription and amplification started from roughly 100-400 ng of tissue mRNA or PBMC total RNA. MiXCR, run by TCRdb on the multiplex PCR reads, gives a single entry per CDR3 protein. The sample has around 190,000 distinct CDR3 sequences, around 30% seen once. Study results and caveats: Only very few CDR3 sequences appeared in both tissue and blood. Above-expected tissue-blood divergence occurred in all gliomas, most in low-grade ones.

The V end was cut by 10 bases, the J end by 4 bases, with 13 bases between. The CDR3 is 12 amino acids. Germline CDR1 is MDHEN and CDR2 is SYDVKM. This clonotype was seen at least ten times. No antigen is known for it. The TCR was taken from a human donor with low-grade glioma or glioblastoma, undergoing nonglioma brain surgery, or in good health (not recorded which). Specimen: glioma tissue, nonneoplastic brain tissue, or PBMCs (not recorded which). The genes are TRBV28 and TRBJ2-5; the D is unclear. The CDR3 is CAIRGRLETQYF. The CDR3 coding sequence is TGTGCCATTAGAGGACGCTTAGAGACCCAGTACTTC.